This TCR beta chain comes out of a study of blood T cell repertoires in COVID-19. V was pared by 2 bases and J by 3 bases, with 7 bases of the junction left unmatched. The CDR3 has 14 amino acids. The germline V gene has CDR1 GTSNPN and CDR2 SVGIG (reference sequence). Assignments of participants to cohorts depended upon their own reported clinical history. In Cohort 3, a recovered donor had either two negative PCRs, clearance, or symptom resolution. Repertoires were generated with immunoSEQ multiplex PCR, while TCRdb's copy carries only in-frame clones and drops some. The table shows about 220,000 clones, with under 90% occurring only once.

The sequenced sample was PBMCs or T cells enriched from blood (not recorded which). The chain links TRBV30 to TRBJ2-7, with 7 bases matching TRBD1. This TCR was recovered from a woman aged 55-69 years who had recovered from COVID-19. The CDR3 spells CAWSRAGGVYEQYF. The CDR3 bases are TGTGCCTGGAGTCGGGCAGGGGGAGTCTACGAGCAGTACTTC.